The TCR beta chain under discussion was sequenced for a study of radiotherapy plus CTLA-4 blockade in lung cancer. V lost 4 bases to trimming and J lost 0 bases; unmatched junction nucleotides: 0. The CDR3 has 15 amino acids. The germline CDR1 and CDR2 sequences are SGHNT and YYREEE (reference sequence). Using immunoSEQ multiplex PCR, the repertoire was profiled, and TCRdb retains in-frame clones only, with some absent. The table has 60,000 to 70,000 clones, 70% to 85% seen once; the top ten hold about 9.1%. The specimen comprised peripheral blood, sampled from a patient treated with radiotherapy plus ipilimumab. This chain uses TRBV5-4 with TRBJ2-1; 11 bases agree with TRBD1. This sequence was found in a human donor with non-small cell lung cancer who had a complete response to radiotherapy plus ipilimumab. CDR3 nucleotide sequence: TGTGCCAGCAGCGGACAGGGGGCCTCCTACAATGAGCAGTTCTTC. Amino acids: CASSGQGASYNEQFF.